The clone carrying this TCR beta chain was picked up many times. Its antigen is unidentified. Germline values: CDR1 KGHDR, CDR2 SFDVKD. The germline V and J ends were trimmed by 7 bases and 1 base, with 6 bases remaining between them. The CDR3 spans 12 residues. The sample belongs to a study of Graves' ophthalmopathy and Graves' hyperthyroidism. Study at large: The study drew peripheral blood at initial diagnosis, before any treatment. Study-level points and caveats: Ophthalmopathy versus stable hyperthyroidism: 13-signature model gave less than 90% sensitivity, 75% to 82% specificity.

In this cohort's terms, stable hyperthyroidism meant no ophthalmopathy by 18 months of follow-up. Uncontrolled infections, other autoimmune diseases, pregnancy or lactation barred patients from enrollment. The study amplified TCR beta CDR3 regions using RNA transcripts. Scientists carried out first-round RT-PCR using HTBI primers and then a second-round multiplex PCR. One entry per CDR3 protein, called by TCRdb with MiXCR from the multiplex PCR reads. Among 400,000 or so distinct CDR3 sequences listed, roughly 15% were seen once. Specimen: peripheral blood. The sequence derives from an adult woman with stable Graves' hyperthyroidism. The chain combines TRBV24-1 with TRBJ1-1; a weak D match, TRBD1 (6 bases). DNA of the CDR3: TGTGCCACCAGGGGACAGAACACTGAAGCTTTCTTT. Translation gives CATRGQNTEAFF.